A selection of T cell receptor beta chains follows, all from one sample in a study of T cells in Graves' hyperthyroidism and ophthalmopathy. TCRdb called the multiplex PCR reads again in MiXCR, with one record for every CDR3 protein. This table holds over 300,000 distinct CDR3 sequences, approximately 13% found once. Sequencing used blood. These receptors were obtained from an older woman with Graves' hyperthyroidism. Both conserved end residues are part of each CDR3. A D gene is named only where the DNA matches it firmly. Only part of the rows carry a size: once, few, many, or a class if the clone is expanded.

TGTGCCAGTATTGGACGAAGCTATGGCTACACCTTC | CASIGRSYGYTF | TRBJ1-2 | TRBV19 | NA | NA
TGTGCCAGCAGCTCTTACACCCTAGGCGGGGAGCTGTTTTTT | CASSSYTLGGELFF | TRBJ2-2 | TRBV11-2 | many | NA
TGTGCCAGCAGCGGGACAGGGGTTAGGAACACTGAAGCTTTCTTT | CASSGTGVRNTEAFF | TRBJ1-1 | TRBV12-3/TRBV12-4 | once | TRBD1
TGCAGCGCCCGGGACAGGGGAATTTCAAGCGAGCAGTACTTC | CSARDRGISSEQYF | TRBJ2-7 | TRBV29-1 | many | TRBD1
TGTGCCACCAGTGACCCGGGACAGGAGGAAAAGGATGGCTACACCTTC | CATSDPGQEEKDGYTF | TRBJ1-2 | TRBV24-1 | many | TRBD1
TGTGCCAGTAGTATCCGGACAGGGGGTGGCATGAACACTGAAGCTTTCTTT | CASSIRTGGGMNTEAFF | TRBJ1-1 | TRBV19 | many | TRBD1
TGTGCCAGCAGGGGGACTAGCGTCTACGAGCAGTACTTC | CASRGTSVYEQYF | TRBJ2-7 | TRBV6-1 | many | TRBD2
TGTGCCAGTAGTCCCACCGGGACGCACAAAAGCTCTGGAAACACCATATATTTT | CASSPTGTHKSSGNTIYF | TRBJ1-3 | TRBV19 | NA | NA
TGCAGTGTCAGCGGGGGGGCAGGCCGAGAGACCCAGTACTTC | CSVSGGAGRETQYF | TRBJ2-5 | TRBV20-1 | many | TRBD2
TGTGCCAGCAGTTTAGGGCGGGAACAAGAGACCCAGTACTTC | CASSLGREQETQYF | TRBJ2-5 | TRBV12-3/TRBV12-4 | many | NA
TGTGCCAGCTCACCCGGACAGTCCTCTACGGAGCAGTACTTC | CASSPGQSSTEQYF | TRBJ2-7 | TRBV18 | many | NA
TGTGCCTGCAGTGGGGGCCCTACCTATGGCTACACCTTC | CACSGGPTYGYTF | TRBJ1-2 | TRBV6-4 | few | NA
TGTGCCAGCGCCCAGGATCAGGGGATCCGTGGCTACACCTTC | CASAQDQGIRGYTF | TRBJ1-2 | TRBV12-3/TRBV12-4 | many | NA
TGTGCCAGCTCCCAACTACTAGCGGGACCCTACGAGCAGTACTTC | CASSQLLAGPYEQYF | TRBJ2-7 | TRBV18 | NA | TRBD2
TGTGCCAGCAGTTTGACCCAGACCGCCTACGAGCAGTACTTC | CASSLTQTAYEQYF | TRBJ2-7 | TRBV12-3/TRBV12-4 | NA | NA
TGTGCCAGCAGTGATAAAAGCGGGAGTATTAGAGATACGCAGTATTTT | CASSDKSGSIRDTQYF | TRBJ2-3 | TRBV25-1 | NA | TRBD2
TGCAGTGCAGAGGTGACACAGCCGTATGGCTACACCTTC | CSAEVTQPYGYTF | TRBJ1-2 | TRBV20-1 | few | NA
TGTGCCAGCAGCTCCATCGCGGGAGGTTTCTTTACGCAGTATTTT | CASSSIAGGFFTQYF | TRBJ2-3 | TRBV9 | few | TRBD2
TGTGCCAGCAGTTCAGGGCAAAGCTCTGGAAACACCATATATTTT | CASSSGQSSGNTIYF | TRBJ1-3 | TRBV28 | many | NA
TGCAGTGCTGAGGGACTAGCGGGAGGGCCAGTGGGTTTTGAGCAGTTCTTC | CSAEGLAGGPVGFEQFF | TRBJ2-1 | TRBV20-1 | NA | TRBD2
TGTGCCAGCAACCCTATAGTGGCCAAAAACATTCAGTACTTC | CASNPIVAKNIQYF | TRBJ2-4 | TRBV28 | many | NA
TGTGCCAGCAGTTCCGGGACAGGGGTACAGCCCCAGCATTTT | CASSSGTGVQPQHF | TRBJ1-5 | TRBV28 | NA | TRBD1
TGCAGTGCCGATCGAGGGGTAGGACAGCCCCAGCATTTT | CSADRGVGQPQHF | TRBJ1-5 | TRBV20-1 | few | NA
TGTGCCAGCAGCTTGGATATCTTTGGAGAGACCCAGTACTTC | CASSLDIFGETQYF | TRBJ2-5 | TRBV5-4 | many | NA
TGTGCCAGCAGCGGGACAGGGGTAGCTAACTATGGCTACACCTTC | CASSGTGVANYGYTF | TRBJ1-2 | TRBV12-3/TRBV12-4 | once | TRBD1
TGCAGTGCTTCCGGGACAGCCGGGATCACTGAAGCTTTCTTT | CSASGTAGITEAFF | TRBJ1-1 | TRBV20-1 | many | TRBD1
TGCAGTGCTAGAGTCGGGCAGGGACGGACGGGGACTGAAGCTTTCTTT | CSARVGQGRTGTEAFF | TRBJ1-1 | TRBV20-1 | many | NA
TGCAGCGTCCGGACGAGCGGGGCCCAAGAGACCCAGTACTTC | CSVRTSGAQETQYF | TRBJ2-5 | TRBV29-1 | few | TRBD2
TGTGCCACCAGCAGAGATGGCTTACTAGCGGGAGTCGAGCAGTACTTC | CATSRDGLLAGVEQYF | TRBJ2-7 | TRBV15 | many | TRBD2
TGTGCCAGCAGCAGCCGCGGAGGGGGCTACGAGCAGTACTTC | CASSSRGGGYEQYF | TRBJ2-7 | TRBV11-2 | NA | NA
TGCGCCAGCAGCTTGGGCCGGGTCCGTAACTACAATGAGCAGTTCTTC | CASSLGRVRNYNEQFF | TRBJ2-1 | TRBV5-1 | few | NA
TGTGCCATCAGTGAAGCCGGCCGGTTAGATACGCAGTATTTT | CAISEAGRLDTQYF | TRBJ2-3 | TRBV10-3 | many | NA
TGTGCCAGCAGTTCCAGGGGGCTATCGGCTGGAAACACCATATATTTT | CASSSRGLSAGNTIYF | TRBJ1-3 | TRBV12-3/TRBV12-4 | many | TRBD1
TGTGCCAGCGGCCACGGTTTGAGTTCCCATGAGCAGTTCTTC | CASGHGLSSHEQFF | TRBJ2-1 | TRBV27 | many | NA
TGTGCCAGCAGGCGGGATATCGACTCCAAAAACATTCAGTACTTC | CASRRDIDSKNIQYF | TRBJ2-4 | TRBV6-1 | NA | NA
TGTGCCAGCAGTTTTGTTAGCGGGGCACCCGTATACGAGCAGTACTTC | CASSFVSGAPVYEQYF | TRBJ2-7 | TRBV11-3 | NA | TRBD2
TGTGCCACCAGCAGAGAACGCCACGGCCCTGACGAGCAGTACTTC | CATSRERHGPDEQYF | TRBJ2-7 | TRBV15 | many | NA
TGCGCCAGCAGTGGCCAGGACGGCTATGGCTACACCTTC | CASSGQDGYGYTF | TRBJ1-2 | TRBV10-1 | many | NA
TGTGCCAGCAGTCCCAGAGACAGGGCCGACTATGGCTACACCTTC | CASSPRDRADYGYTF | TRBJ1-2 | TRBV28 | many | TRBD1
TGTGCCAGCAGTTACTCGACAGGGACTAATGAAAAACTGTTTTTT | CASSYSTGTNEKLFF | TRBJ1-4 | TRBV6-6 | few | TRBD1
TGTGCCAGCAGCTCCAGACTAGCGGGAGCCCCCTACGAGCAGTACTTC | CASSSRLAGAPYEQYF | TRBJ2-7 | TRBV7-9 | many | TRBD2
TGTGCCAGTAGTGCCAGGGACAGCCAAGTCTATGGCTACACCTTC | CASSARDSQVYGYTF | TRBJ1-2 | TRBV19 | NA | TRBD1
TGTGCCAGCAGCCACAGGGTTGGCTCCTACAATGAGCAGTTCTTC | CASSHRVGSYNEQFF | TRBJ2-1 | TRBV5-5 | many | NA
TGTGCCAGTAGTCCGACTACAGGGAGCACTGAAGCTTTCTTT | CASSPTTGSTEAFF | TRBJ1-1 | TRBV19 | few | NA
TGTGCCAGCAGTTTCGGCGGGAGCCCAGGGCGGCAGTTCTTC | CASSFGGSPGRQFF | TRBJ2-1 | TRBV27 | few | TRBD2
TGCGCCAGCAGACCCGGGACTAGCGTTACCGGGGAGCTGTTTTTT | CASRPGTSVTGELFF | TRBJ2-2 | TRBV5-1 | many | TRBD2
TGCAGTGCCTTGAGGACAGGGGGTTCAGAGACCCAGTACTTC | CSALRTGGSETQYF | TRBJ2-5 | TRBV20-1 | few | TRBD1
TGTGCCAGCAGTTTACGGGACACCTCAGATACGCAGTATTTT | CASSLRDTSDTQYF | TRBJ2-3 | TRBV5-4 | NA | NA
TGTGCCAGCAGCTTAGGGGGGGATTTCAGCGGGGAGACCCAGTACTTC | CASSLGGDFSGETQYF | TRBJ2-5 | TRBV7-9 | many | NA
TGTGCCAGCAGTTACTCGAGACTTCCGGACCCGGGACTAGACGACAATGAGCAGTTCTTC | CASSYSRLPDPGLDDNEQFF | TRBJ2-1 | TRBV6-6 | many | TRBD2
TGTGCCTGGAGTGGTAGACGGGCGAACACCGGGGAGCTGTTTTTT | CAWSGRRANTGELFF | TRBJ2-2 | TRBV30 | many | NA
TGTGCCTGGACCGCACTAGCGGGAGTCCACAATGAGCAGTTCTTC | CAWTALAGVHNEQFF | TRBJ2-1 | TRBV30 | many | TRBD2
TGTGCCAGCAGCTTAGGGGGACTAGCGGGAGAACGACCGAACACCGGGGAGCTGTTTTTT | CASSLGGLAGERPNTGELFF | TRBJ2-2 | TRBV7-9 | few | TRBD2
TGTGCCAGCAGTTACCGACGACTGGCAGGAAGCTATGGCTACACCTTC | CASSYRRLAGSYGYTF | TRBJ1-2 | TRBV6-2/TRBV6-3 | many | NA
TGTGCCACCCAACTAGCGGTGACTAGCACAGATACGCAGTATTTT | CATQLAVTSTDTQYF | TRBJ2-3 | TRBV27 | many | TRBD2
TGTGCCAGCAGTGAAGAGGGGGGCTCTGGAAACACCATATATTTT | CASSEEGGSGNTIYF | TRBJ1-3 | TRBV2 | many | NA